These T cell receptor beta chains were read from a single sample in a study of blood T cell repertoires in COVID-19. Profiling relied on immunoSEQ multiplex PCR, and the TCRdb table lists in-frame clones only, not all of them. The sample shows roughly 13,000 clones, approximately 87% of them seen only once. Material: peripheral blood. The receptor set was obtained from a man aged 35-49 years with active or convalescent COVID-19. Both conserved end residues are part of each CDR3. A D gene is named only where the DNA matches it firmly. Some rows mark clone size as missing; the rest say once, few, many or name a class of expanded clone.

TGCGCCAGCAGTCAACCCGGACTGAAACAAGAGACCCAGTACTTC | CASSQPGLKQETQYF | TRBJ2-5 | . | TRBV23-1 | few
TGTTCCAGCAGTAACCCAAAAGGACAGGGTCGCGTTTGGAGCAATCAGCCCCAGCATTTT | CSSSNPKGQGRVWSNQPQHF | TRBJ1-5 | TRBD1 | TRBV6-2/TRBV6-3 | once
TGCGCCAGCACACCGACAGCCCCGGGGGACGGGGAGCTGTTTTTT | CASTPTAPGDGELFF | TRBJ2-2 | . | TRBV5-1 | .
TGTGCCAGCAGCTCGCTCGGACAGGGGAAAAGCTCCTACAATGAGCAGTTCTTC | CASSSLGQGKSSYNEQFF | TRBJ2-1 | TRBD1 | TRBV7-2 | .
TGTGCCAGCAGCTCACAGGGGTTCAGTGACACTGAAGCTTTCTTT | CASSSQGFSDTEAFF | TRBJ1-1 | TRBD1 | TRBV11-2 | .
TGTGCCAGCAGTTTATCGGTCCTCGGATACAGGGTGTCACTCACTGAAGCTTTCTTT | CASSLSVLGYRVSLTEAFF | TRBJ1-1 | . | TRBV27 | .
TGTGCCAGCACTTACTCCCTAAGCACAGATACGCAGTATTTT | CASTYSLSTDTQYF | TRBJ2-3 | . | TRBV6-6 | .
TGTGCCAGCACCCCTGGAACAGCCGGGATGCGGCCCCAGCATTTT | CASTPGTAGMRPQHF | TRBJ1-5 | . | TRBV28 | once
TGTGCCAGCACCCTAGGACCGGACAGGGAAGCTTTCTTT | CASTLGPDREAFF | TRBJ1-1 | TRBD1 | TRBV6-5 | few
TGTGCCAGCAGTTCGGAAGGACAGGGAGACTATGGCTACACCTTC | CASSSEGQGDYGYTF | TRBJ1-2 | TRBD1 | TRBV5-4 | .
TGTGCCAGCAGCCTCGGGACAGGGGAGGACAATGAGCAGTTCTTC | CASSLGTGEDNEQFF | TRBJ2-1 | TRBD1 | TRBV7-9 | .
TGTGCCAGTAGTATTGGGGACACAAAAGTGAGCTCCTATAATTCACCCCTCCACTTT | CASSIGDTKVSSYNSPLHF | TRBJ1-6 | . | TRBV19 | .
TGTGCCAGCAACTCGGTCGCGTCGCAGTATTTT | CASNSVASQYF | TRBJ2-3 | . | TRBV2 | .
TGTGCCAGCAGTTACGGGGGCGGGTACACTGAAGCTTTCTTT | CASSYGGGYTEAFF | TRBJ1-1 | . | TRBV6-2/TRBV6-3 | .
TGTGCCAGCAGTTCCTATGACAGGGCTTCTCAGTTCTTC | CASSSYDRASQFF | TRBJ2-1 | TRBD1 | TRBV5-4 | .
TGTGCCAGCAGTCCCGGGACAGGGGCGGCCATATATTTT | CASSPGTGAAIYF | TRBJ1-3 | TRBD1 | TRBV6-5 | .
TGTGCCACCTCGGACAGGGGGAACACTGAAGCTTTCTTT | CATSDRGNTEAFF | TRBJ1-1 | TRBD1 | TRBV12-3/TRBV12-4 | .
TGTGCCAGCAGCCGGGGGGGTTTTGGTTCACCCCTCCACTTT | CASSRGGFGSPLHF | TRBJ1-6 | . | TRBV7-9 | .
TGTGCCAGCAGGACGGGATCCCCACATGGCTACACCTTC | CASRTGSPHGYTF | TRBJ1-2 | . | TRBV6-5 | .
TGTGCCAGCAGACGCCCGGGACAGAGCACCGGGGAGCTGTTTTTT | CASRRPGQSTGELFF | TRBJ2-2 | TRBD1 | TRBV2 | .
TGCGCCAGCAGCGTGACAGGGGGCTTCACTGAAGCTTTCTTT | CASSVTGGFTEAFF | TRBJ1-1 | TRBD1 | TRBV5-1 | .
TGTGCCAGCAGTTACTCCACAGGGAGCAGCGGTAATTCACCCCTCCACTTT | CASSYSTGSSGNSPLHF | TRBJ1-6 | . | TRBV6-2/TRBV6-3 | .
TGTGCCAGCTCACCCAGGGGTCGAAACTCACCCCTCCACTTT | CASSPRGRNSPLHF | TRBJ1-6 | . | TRBV18 | .
TGCGCCAGCAGCCAAGTGGCGGCTAGCGGGGTACCCTACAATGAGCAGTTCTTC | CASSQVAASGVPYNEQFF | TRBJ2-1 | TRBD2 | TRBV4-3 | .
TGCGCCAGCAGTACCCGGGACTCCCTAGCCAAAAACATTCAGTACTTC | CASSTRDSLAKNIQYF | TRBJ2-4 | . | TRBV5-1 | .
TGTGCCAGCAGTTACAACGGGGAGGGGTTCTACGAGCAGTACTTC | CASSYNGEGFYEQYF | TRBJ2-7 | TRBD2 | TRBV6-2/TRBV6-3 | once
TGTGCCATCAGTGGGACAGGGGCTGGAAACACCATATATTTT | CAISGTGAGNTIYF | TRBJ1-3 | TRBD1 | TRBV10-3 | .